This T cell receptor beta chain is drawn from a study of shared clonotypes between healthy human individuals. Recent vaccinations or acute infections were absent in the healthy HIV-negative adult donors. CDR1 SNHLY and CDR2 FYNNEI come from the germline V gene. The CDR3 has 13 residues. Method: immunoSEQ multiplex PCR; TCRdb's copy keeps in-frame clones and lacks some. The sample includes about 770,000 clones, approximately 77% seen only once; the top ten take over 1.5%. The sequence came from a woman aged 25 to 39 in good health. This chain joins TRBV2 and TRBJ1-1; D is unresolved. The sequencing input was memory CD4+ T cells sorted from blood. Subset of the sample: CD45RA-negative fraction. DNA of the CDR3: TGTGCTACACACCGGGAGGTCAACACTGAAGCTTTCTTT. This sequence encodes CATHREVNTEAFF.